This T cell receptor beta chain was recovered during a study of control samples from healthy donors and cancer patients. The germline gives CDR1 MNHEY, CDR2 SVGAGI. V was pared by 6 bases and J by 0 bases, with 9 bases between. The CDR3 is 14 amino acids. The assay was immunoSEQ multiplex PCR, and TCRdb's table has in-frame clones only and misses some. The sample yields about 110,000 clones, approximately 82% seen once. The TCR comes from a man aged 18 to 30 in good health. Specimen: blood. J is TRBJ1-5 and V is TRBV6-5, with TRBD1 as a possible D gene (6 bases). The CDR3 DNA reads TGTGCCAGCAGCAGGACAGCTAGCAATCAGCCCCAGCATTTT. This sequence encodes CASSRTASNQPQHF.